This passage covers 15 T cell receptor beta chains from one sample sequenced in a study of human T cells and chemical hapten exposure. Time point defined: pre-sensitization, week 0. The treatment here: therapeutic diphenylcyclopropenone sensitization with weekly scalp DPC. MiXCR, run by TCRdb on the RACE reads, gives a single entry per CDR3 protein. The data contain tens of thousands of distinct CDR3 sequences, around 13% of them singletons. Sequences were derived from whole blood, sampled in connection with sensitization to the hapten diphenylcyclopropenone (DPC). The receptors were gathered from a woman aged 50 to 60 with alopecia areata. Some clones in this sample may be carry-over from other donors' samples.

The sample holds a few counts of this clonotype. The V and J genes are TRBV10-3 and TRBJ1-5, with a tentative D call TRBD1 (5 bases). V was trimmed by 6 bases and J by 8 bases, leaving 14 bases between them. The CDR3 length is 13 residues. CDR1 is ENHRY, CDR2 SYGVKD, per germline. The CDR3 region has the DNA TGTGCCATCAGCGCAGGGCCCGCGGAGCCCCAGCATTTT. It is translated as CAISAGPAEPQHF.

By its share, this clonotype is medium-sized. DNA for the CDR3: TGTGCCAGCAGCCAAGCAGGGGGCAACACTGAAGCTTTCTTT. This gives the protein CASSQAGGNTEAFF. V is TRBV3-1 and J is TRBJ1-1; TRBD1 aligns across 8 bases. Trimming cost V 1 base and J 2 bases; bases outside gene matches: 0. CDR1 is LGHDT, CDR2 YNNKEL, per germline (reference sequence). CDR3 length: 14 amino acids.

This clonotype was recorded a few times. CDR3 coding DNA: TGCGCCAGCAGCCGCGGGACAGGGGGTGAGCCTGAAGCTTTCTTT. Protein sequence: CASSRGTGGEPEAFF. The V and J genes are TRBV5-1 and TRBJ1-1, with 11 positions matching TRBD1. Germline assignment: CDR1 SGHRS and CDR2 YFSETQ. This CDR3 region has 15 residues. The V gene end was trimmed by 4 bases and the J gene end by 6 bases; junction bases not matched to a gene: 8.

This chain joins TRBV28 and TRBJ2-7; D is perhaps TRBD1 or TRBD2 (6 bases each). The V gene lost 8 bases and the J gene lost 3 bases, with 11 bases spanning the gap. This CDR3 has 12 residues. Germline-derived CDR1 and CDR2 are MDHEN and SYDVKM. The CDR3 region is CASGGPIYEQYF. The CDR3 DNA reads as TGTGCCAGCGGGGGGCCGATCTACGAGCAGTACTTC. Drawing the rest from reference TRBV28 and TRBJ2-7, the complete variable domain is DVKVTQSSRYLVKRTGEKVFLECVQDMDHENMFWYRQDPGLGLRLIYFSYDVKMKEKGDIPEGYSVSREKKERFSLILESASTNQTSMYLCASGGPIYEQYFGPGTRLTVT.

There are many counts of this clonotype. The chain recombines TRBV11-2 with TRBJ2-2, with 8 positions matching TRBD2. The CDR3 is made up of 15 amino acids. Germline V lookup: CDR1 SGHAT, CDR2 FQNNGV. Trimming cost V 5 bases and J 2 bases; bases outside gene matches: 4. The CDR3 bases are TGTGCCAGCAGCCACCGGGAGGGCAACACCGGGGAGCTGTTTTTT. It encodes CASSHREGNTGELFF.

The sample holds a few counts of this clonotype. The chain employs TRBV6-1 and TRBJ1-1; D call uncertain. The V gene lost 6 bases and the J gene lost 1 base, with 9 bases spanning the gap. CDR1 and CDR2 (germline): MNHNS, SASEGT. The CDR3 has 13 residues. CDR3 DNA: TGTGCCAGCAGACAGAACGCGAACACTGAAGCTTTCTTT. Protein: CASRQNANTEAFF.

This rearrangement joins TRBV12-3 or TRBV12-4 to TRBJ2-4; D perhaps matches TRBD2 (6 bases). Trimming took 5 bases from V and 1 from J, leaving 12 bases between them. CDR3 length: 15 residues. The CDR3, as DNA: TGTGCCAGCAGTACTAGCAATCGGGCCAAAAACATTCAGTACTTC. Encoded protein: CASSTSNRAKNIQYF.

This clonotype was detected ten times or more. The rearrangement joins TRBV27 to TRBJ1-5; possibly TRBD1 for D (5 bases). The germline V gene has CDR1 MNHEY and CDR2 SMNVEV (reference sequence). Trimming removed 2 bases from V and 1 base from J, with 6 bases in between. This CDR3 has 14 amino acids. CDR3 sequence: CASSLGGSNQPQHF. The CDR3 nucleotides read TGTGCCAGCAGTTTAGGGGGGAGCAATCAGCCCCAGCATTTT.

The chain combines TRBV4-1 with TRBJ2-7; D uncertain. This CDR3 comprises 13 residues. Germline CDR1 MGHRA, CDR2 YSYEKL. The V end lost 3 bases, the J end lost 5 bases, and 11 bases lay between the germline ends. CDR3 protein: CASSHPNTNEQYF. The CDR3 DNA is TGCGCCAGCAGCCATCCCAACACGAACGAGCAGTACTTC.

CDR3 DNA: TGTGCCAGCAGCCTAAGACTTGACTACAATGAGCAGTTCTTC. It is translated as CASSLRLDYNEQFF. V usage is TRBV7-9 and J usage is TRBJ2-1; no clear D gene. Germline CDR1 is SEHNR and CDR2 is FQNEAQ (reference sequence). V lost 5 bases, J lost 3 bases, and 11 bases lay in between. This CDR3 has 14 residues.

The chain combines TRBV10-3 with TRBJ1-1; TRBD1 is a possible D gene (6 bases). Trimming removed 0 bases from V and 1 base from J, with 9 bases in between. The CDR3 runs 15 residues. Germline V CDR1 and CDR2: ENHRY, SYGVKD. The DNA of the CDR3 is TGTGCCATCAGTGAGTCCGGACAGCAGAACACTGAAGCTTTCTTT. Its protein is CAISESGQQNTEAFF.

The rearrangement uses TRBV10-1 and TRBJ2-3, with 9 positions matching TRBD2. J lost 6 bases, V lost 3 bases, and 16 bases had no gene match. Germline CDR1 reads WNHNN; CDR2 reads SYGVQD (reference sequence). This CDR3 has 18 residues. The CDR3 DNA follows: TGCGCCAGCAGTGAAGGGGGGGGGCTAGCGGGATCCGCGGATACGCAGTATTTT. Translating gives CASSEGGGLAGSADTQYF.

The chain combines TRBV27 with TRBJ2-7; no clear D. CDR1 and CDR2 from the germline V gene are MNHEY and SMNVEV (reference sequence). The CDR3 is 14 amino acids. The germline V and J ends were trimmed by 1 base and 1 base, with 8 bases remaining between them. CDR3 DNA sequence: TGTGCCAGCAGTTTATGGCGCAGATCCTACGAGCAGTACTTC. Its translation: CASSLWRRSYEQYF.

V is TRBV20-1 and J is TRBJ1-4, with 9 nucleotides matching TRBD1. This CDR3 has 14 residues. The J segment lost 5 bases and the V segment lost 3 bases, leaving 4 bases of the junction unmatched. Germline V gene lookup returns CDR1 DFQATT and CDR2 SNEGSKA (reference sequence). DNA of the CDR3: TGCAGTGCTAGTCACGGACAGGGGAATGAAAAACTGTTTTTT. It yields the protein CSASHGQGNEKLFF.

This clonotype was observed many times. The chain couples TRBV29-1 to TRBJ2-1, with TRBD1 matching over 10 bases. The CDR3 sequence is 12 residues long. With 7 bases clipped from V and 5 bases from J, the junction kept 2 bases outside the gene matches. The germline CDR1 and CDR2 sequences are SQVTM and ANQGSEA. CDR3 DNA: TGCAGCGGGGACAGGGGCCACAATGAGCAGTTCTTC. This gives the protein CSGDRGHNEQFF.